The sequence of this T cell receptor beta chain was determined in a study of shared clonotypes between healthy human individuals. Study findings and constraints: Memory subsets generally showed smaller estimated richness than naive subsets did.

About this clone itself: What it recognizes is unknown.

The data were produced by immunoSEQ multiplex PCR, yet TCRdb's version contains in-frame clones alone and is incomplete. The sample contains around 750,000 clones, around 67% of which appear only once. The CDR3 sequence is 13 residues long. The V gene's germline CDR1 is MNHNS and CDR2 SASEGT. With 6 bases removed from V and 1 base from J, the gap between germline ends came to 6 bases. The V call is TRBV6-1, the J call TRBJ2-2; no clear D gene. The source material was memory CD4+ T cells sorted from blood. Sample subset: CD45RA-negative fraction. The clonotype was recovered from a woman in her thirties in good health. The chain's CDR3 is CASRMGNTGELFF. CDR3 in DNA: TGTGCCAGCAGAATGGGGAACACCGGGGAGCTGTTTTTT.